The present entry profiles one T cell receptor (beta chain) with its context. Its cognate antigen is unknown. This CDR3 has 14 amino acids. Germline V gene lookup returns CDR1 SGHTA and CDR2 FQGNSA. Trimming removed 2 bases at V and 3 bases at J, with 10 bases between. One entry per CDR3 protein, called by TCRdb with MiXCR from the 5' RACE reads. Of a few hundred thousand distinct CDR3 sequences in the sample, approximately 25% were seen once. These data belong to a study of identical twins. Whole-study results and caveats: The authors drew conclusions from cross-sectional statistical analysis rather than following the same donors.

This sample also appeared in a second study, on T cells expressing NK-cell markers. In that study: Expanded NKG2C+ T cell clones were not confirmed as HCMV-specific.

The sequenced material came from CD4+ T cells sorted from blood. The TCR comes from a woman under 30 in good health. The chain joins TRBV7-2 to TRBJ1-1, with D hard to call. In DNA, the CDR3 is TGTGCCAGCAGCTTACGCGGGGAGTACACTGAAGCTTTCTTT. It codes for CASSLRGEYTEAFF.